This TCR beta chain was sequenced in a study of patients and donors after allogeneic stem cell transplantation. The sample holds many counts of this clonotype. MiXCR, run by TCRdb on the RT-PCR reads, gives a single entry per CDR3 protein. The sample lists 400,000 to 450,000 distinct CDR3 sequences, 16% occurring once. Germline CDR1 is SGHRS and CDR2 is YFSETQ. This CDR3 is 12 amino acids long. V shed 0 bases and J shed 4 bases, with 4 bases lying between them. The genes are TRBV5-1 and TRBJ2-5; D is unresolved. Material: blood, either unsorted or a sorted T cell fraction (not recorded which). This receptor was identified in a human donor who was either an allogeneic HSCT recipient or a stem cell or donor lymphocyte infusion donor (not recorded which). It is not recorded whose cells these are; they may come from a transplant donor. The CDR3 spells CASSLASETQYF. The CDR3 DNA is TGCGCCAGCAGCTTGGCCTCAGAGACCCAGTACTTC.